The entry below describes one T cell receptor (beta chain). The data belong to a study of blood T cell repertoires in COVID-19. V shed 4 bases and J shed 6 bases, with 14 bases lying between them. The V gene's germline CDR1 is SGHKS and CDR2 YYEKEE (reference sequence). The CDR3 has 15 residues. The data were produced by immunoSEQ multiplex PCR, yet TCRdb's version contains in-frame clones alone and is incomplete. The table lists about 200,000 clones, about nine tenths of them singletons, with under 2% in the top ten. The chain recombines TRBV5-5 with TRBJ1-6; D may be TRBD1 (5 bases). This TCR was sampled from a man aged 18 to 29 with active or convalescent COVID-19. The sample comprised peripheral blood. This chain's CDR3 is CASSLYVTANSPLHF. CDR3 nucleotides: TGTGCCAGCAGCCTCTACGTGACAGCTAATTCACCCCTCCACTTT.